The 14 T cell receptor beta chains presented below share a single source sample, sequenced in a study of post-analysis software for immune sequencing data (dated by TCRdb to 2013 to 2016). These receptors' antigens are unknown. The paper's findings and limits, for the study overall: Significantly higher frequencies in patients than in controls were found for several TRBV segments, including TRBV5-6, TRBV5-1 and TRBV20-1.

Receptor amplification or capture employed PCR. Sequencing used an Illumina HiSeq 2500. To reduce PCR and sequencing biases, unique molecular identifiers were built into the TCR beta cDNA libraries. TCRdb cleaned the public reads at Q25 with fastp, built clones with MiXCR and kept in-frame beta chains. When rows share a CDR3 protein, they turn into one entry using the most common DNA and genes. The sample table holds approximately 180,000 distinct CDR3 sequences, of which around 28% were seen once. More than 1.3% of the sample goes to the ten largest clones. Specimen: blood. The receptors here all came from a girl aged 10-17 years with multiple sclerosis.

Details on this clonotype: A read error may be the cause here, since a much bigger clone is one base away. V gene TRBV6-6 combines with J gene TRBJ2-1; 7 nucleotides match TRBD2. From germline, CDR1 is MNHNY and CDR2 SVGAGI (reference sequence). The CDR3 sequence is 16 residues long. CDR3 bases: TGTGACAGCAAATCAGGACTAGGCCAGGATTCCGATGAGCAGTTCTTC. Translating gives CDSKSGLGQDSDEQFF.

This clonotype has at least ten counts. The genes are TRBV29-1 and TRBJ2-1; D unclear. Germline CDR1 reads SQVTM; CDR2 reads ANQGSEA. Trimming took off 2 bases at V and 7 bases at J, with 15 bases between the two ends. The CDR3 is 14 residues long. As DNA, the CDR3 is TGCAGCGTTGAAAAAGGCAATTTTCCTAATGAGCAGTTCTTC. Translating gives CSVEKGNFPNEQFF.

The table lists this clonotype with a few counts. J is TRBJ1-1 and V is TRBV28, with D uncertain. V dropped 5 bases and J dropped 5 bases, with 18 bases sitting between them. Per the germline V gene, CDR1 is MDHEN and CDR2 is SYDVKM. The CDR3 spans 15 residues. The CDR3 bases are TGTGCCAGCAGTCCCCCGTTAGGGCCGCGAACTGAAGCTTTCTTT. Its protein product is CASSPPLGPRTEAFF.

In regard to this clonotype: A much larger clone differs by one base, so this may be a read error. The chain has TRBV27 and TRBJ2-1; 10 nucleotides match TRBD2. With V trimmed by 1 base and J by 5 bases, 8 bases remained unmatched. The CDR3 is 17 residues long. Germline assignment: CDR1 MNHEY and CDR2 SMNVEV (reference sequence). The CDR3 region is CASSLYSLAGAHNEQFF. The CDR3 DNA reads as TGTGCCAGCAGTTTATACTCTCTAGCGGGAGCCCACAATGAGCAGTTCTTC.

This clonotype was detected many times. V usage is TRBV12-5 and J usage is TRBJ2-1, with D tentatively TRBD1 (5 bases). CDR1 is LGHNT, CDR2 FRNRAP, per germline. Trimming removed 7 bases from V and 3 bases from J, with 10 bases in between. CDR3 length: 13 residues. The CDR3 bases are TGTGCTAGTGCTCTAACAGGCTACAATGAGCAGTTCTTC. It yields the protein CASALTGYNEQFF. Full variable domain (rest looked up from reference TRBV12-5 and TRBJ2-1): DARVTQTPRHKVTEMGQEVTMRCQPILGHNTVFWYRQTMMQGLELLAYFRNRAPLDDSGMPKDRFSAEMPDATLATLKIQPSEPRDSAVYFCASALTGYNEQFFGPGTRLTVL.

This clonotype showed up many times. V and J are TRBV29-1 and TRBJ2-1, with D perhaps matching TRBD1 (5 bases). V was clipped by 7 bases and J by 4 bases, with 17 bases between them. Germline V gives CDR1 SQVTM, CDR2 ANQGSEA. The CDR3 has 14 amino acids. The CDR3 protein is CSGPHRYTYNEQFF. The DNA of the CDR3 is TGCAGCGGCCCCCACAGGTACACTTACAATGAGCAGTTCTTC.

V and J are TRBV2 and TRBJ2-7, with D perhaps TRBD2 (6 bases). CDR1 and CDR2 (germline): SNHLY, FYNNEI. The length of the CDR3 is 15 residues. The V end lost 2 bases, the J end lost 3 bases, and 14 bases lay between the germline ends. The CDR3 DNA sequence: TGTGCCAGCAGTGAAATGGGACTTATTCACTACGAGCAGTACTTC. This translates into CASSEMGLIHYEQYF.

DNA of the CDR3: TGCGCCAGCAGCATGACAGGATCCTACAATGAGCAGTTCTTC. Encoded protein: CASSMTGSYNEQFF. The rearrangement uses TRBV5-1 and TRBJ2-1; D is possibly TRBD1 (6 bases). The V end lost 4 bases, the J end lost 1 base, and 9 bases lay between the germline ends. This CDR3 spans 14 amino acids. Germline CDR1 reads SGHRS; CDR2 reads YFSETQ.

This clonotype has only one observation. A much larger clone sits a single nucleotide away, making a read error possible. The gene calls are TRBV10-3 and TRBJ2-1, with D unclear. The CDR3 loop spans 12 amino acids. CDR1 is ENHRY, CDR2 SYGVKD, per germline. DNA for the CDR3: TGTGTCATAGGTGCAGGACCCAATGAGCAGTTCTTC. This encodes CVIGAGPNEQFF.

The V and J genes are TRBV12-3 or TRBV12-4 and TRBJ1-1, with TRBD1 matching over 11 bases. This CDR3 spans 13 amino acids. The trim removed 6 bases at V and 4 bases at J, leaving 1 base unmatched. DNA of the CDR3: TGTGCCAGCAGGGACAGGGGGCCCACTGAAGCTTTCTTT. Protein sequence: CASRDRGPTEAFF.

The genes are TRBV7-2 and TRBJ1-1; weak D call: TRBD1 (5 bases). Trimming stripped 10 bases from V and 8 bases from J, with 17 bases between. Germline V gene lookup returns CDR1 SGHTA and CDR2 FQGNSA. The CDR3 loop spans 12 amino acids. CDR3 coding DNA: TGTGCCACTGACCCCGGGACGTTAGAAGCTTTCTTT. It is translated as CATDPGTLEAFF.

In this sample, this clonotype turned up once. The rearrangement joins TRBV5-1 to TRBJ1-1; a possible D gene is TRBD1 (6 bases). Trimming removed 2 bases at V and 4 bases at J, with 27 bases between. Germline V CDR1 and CDR2: SGHRS, YFSETQ. The CDR3 is 19 residues long. As DNA, the CDR3 is TGCGCCAGCAGCTTTATTTCAACGGGTGCAGGGGTGACGGGCACTGAAGCTTTCTTT. Its protein product is CASSFISTGAGVTGTEAFF.

This clonotype was detected ten times or more. The chain carries TRBV29-1 and TRBJ2-7, with TRBD2 identical over 8 bases. Looked up from germline, CDR1 is SQVTM and CDR2 is ANQGSEA. Germline trimming cut 0 bases from V and 0 bases from J; bases unmatched to any gene: 1. The CDR3 consists of 14 residues. The CDR3 protein is CSVEDRGGSYEQYF. The CDR3 coding sequence is TGCAGCGTTGAAGATCGGGGGGGCTCCTACGAGCAGTACTTC.

The V and J genes are TRBV20-1 and TRBJ1-1; TRBD1 might be the D (6 bases). The CDR3 spans 15 residues. V was shortened by 5 bases and J by 7 bases, with 23 bases between the two germline ends. CDR1 DFQATT and CDR2 SNEGSKA come from the germline V gene (reference sequence). The CDR3 nucleotides read TGCAGTGCTCAACAGGGAAGTGGGGAATTCAGTGAAGCTTTCTTT. Its translation is CSAQQGSGEFSEAFF.